A single sample gave rise to the 10 T cell receptor beta chains below, sequenced in a study of shared clonotypes between healthy human individuals. Method: immunoSEQ multiplex PCR; TCRdb's copy keeps in-frame clones and lacks some. The sample consists of 2 million to 2.5 million clones, about 92% of them appearing once. Sequencing input: naive CD4+ T cells from PBMCs. Subset meaning: CD45RA+ positively selected. These receptors were taken from a young man in good health. Some clones in this sample may be carry-over from other donors' samples.

The DNA for the CDR3 is TGTGCCAGCAGTTTACCCCCCCGGGTAACTCTCTACGAGCAGTACTTC. It yields the protein CASSLPPRVTLYEQYF. This chain connects TRBV28 to TRBJ2-7, with unresolved D. The CDR3 spans 16 residues. The germline CDR1 and CDR2 sequences are MDHEN and SYDVKM. V lost 2 bases and J 3 bases, leaving 17 bases between the germline ends.

DNA for the CDR3: TGCGCCAGCAGGCCTCGACAGGGCTCGTACGAGCAGTACTTC. Translation: CASRPRQGSYEQYF. J is TRBJ2-7 and V is TRBV5-1; 7 nucleotides align to TRBD1. The CDR3 runs 14 residues. V lost 5 bases to trimming and J lost 4 bases; unmatched junction nucleotides: 9. Germline V gene sequence: CDR1 SGHRS, CDR2 YFSETQ.

The chain is built from TRBV5-1 and TRBJ2-5; tentative D call: TRBD2 (6 bases). CDR3 length equals 13 residues. V was trimmed by 7 bases and J by 0 bases, leaving 10 bases between them. From germline, CDR1 is SGHRS and CDR2 YFSETQ. CDR3 coding DNA: TGCGCCAGCTCCCGGGACTACCAAGAGACCCAGTACTTC. This gives the protein CASSRDYQETQYF.

The rearrangement links TRBV18 to TRBJ1-1, with 11 bases matching TRBD1. Germline trimming cut 1 base from V and 1 base from J; bases unmatched to any gene: 2. Germline assignment: CDR1 KGHSH and CDR2 LQKENI. This CDR3 contains 16 residues. CDR3 region: CASSPQGTGGNTEAFF. The CDR3 nucleotides are TGTGCCAGCTCACCACAGGGGACAGGGGGGAACACTGAAGCTTTCTTT.

The table lists this clone with a count of one. V gene TRBV28 combines with J gene TRBJ1-1, with D possibly matching TRBD1 (5 bases). The V gene's germline CDR1 is MDHEN and CDR2 SYDVKM. The length of the CDR3 is 12 residues. Trimming shortened V by 9 bases and J by 5 bases, and 13 bases separated the two germline ends. CDR3 in amino acids: CASRLGATEAFF. DNA for the CDR3: TGTGCCAGTCGTCTAGGGGCTACTGAAGCTTTCTTT.

This sequence joins TRBV9 and TRBJ2-3; D gene uncertain. CDR1 is SGDLS and CDR2 is YYNGEE in the germline V gene. Between the trimmed V and J ends, which lost 0 bases and 4 bases, there was a span of 9 bases. The CDR3 contains 14 residues. CDR3 nucleotides: TGTGCCAGCAGCGTAGATGGCCCCGCAGATACGCAGTATTTT. It specifies CASSVDGPADTQYF.

The V gene is TRBV6-1, the J gene TRBJ1-1; no clear D gene. Trimming removed 1 base from V and 0 bases from J, with 12 bases in between. Germline loops: CDR1 MNHNS, CDR2 SASEGT. The CDR3 is 16 amino acids. CDR3 nucleotides: TGTGCCAGCAGTGAAGGGGCCTCGGCCCTGAACACTGAAGCTTTCTTT. It specifies CASSEGASALNTEAFF.

This clone was counted a single time. This rearrangement joins TRBV5-6 to TRBJ1-2; maybe TRBD1 (5 bases). The CDR3 is 14 amino acids. Germline lookup yields CDR1 SGHDT and CDR2 YYEEEE. V lost 1 base and J 4 bases, leaving 11 bases between the germline ends. The CDR3 sequence is CASSLIRGGYGYTF. CDR3 DNA sequence: TGTGCCAGCAGCTTGATAAGGGGTGGCTATGGCTACACCTTC.

This chain joins TRBV6-6 and TRBJ1-1; D gene ambiguous. From germline, CDR1 is MNHNY and CDR2 SVGAGI (reference sequence). This CDR3 has 13 residues. The V and J ends lost 4 bases and 7 bases respectively, with 13 bases between them. CDR3 nucleotides: TGTGCCAGCAGTTTCAAAGACTGGGGTGAAGCTTTCTTT. Its protein is CASSFKDWGEAFF.

The chain couples TRBV7-3 to TRBJ2-2; perhaps TRBD1 as D (5 bases). Germline CDR1 SGHTA, CDR2 FQGTGA. V lost 2 bases, J lost 5 bases, and 12 bases lay in between. The CDR3 sequence is 15 residues long. CDR3 bases: TGTGCCAGCAGCTTACAGGCAGGGCCTACCGGGGAGCTGTTTTTT. Translating it yields CASSLQAGPTGELFF. The full variable domain, its missing parts supplied by reference TRBV7-3 and TRBJ2-2, is GAGVSQTPSNKVTEKGKYVELRCDPISGHTALYWYRQSLGQGPEFLIYFQGTGAADDSGLPNDRFFAVRPEGSVSTLKIQRTERGDSAVYLCASSLQAGPTGELFFGEGSRLTVL.